The subject of this entry is one T cell receptor beta chain. Its antigen is undetermined. The sample originates from a study of CD8 T cells in Susac syndrome. It was with random hexamers that about 0.45 to 1 ug RNA was reverse transcribed. An immunoSEQ multiplex PCR amplified TCR beta CDR3 over 54 Vbeta and 13 Jbeta. TCRdb reprocessed the immunoSEQ multiplex PCR reads via MiXCR and lists one record per CDR3 protein. Counted here are under 200,000 distinct CDR3 sequences, roughly 92% occurring once; the ten biggest clones make up 0.1%. Trimming removed 1 base at V and 9 bases at J, with 9 bases between. Germline assignment: CDR1 LGHDT and CDR2 YNNKEL (reference sequence). The CDR3 extends over 13 amino acids. From blood CD8+ and CD4+ T cells, TCR beta sequences were generated. Study-level results: As acknowledged by the study, its TCR sequencing and HLA analysis included a relatively small number of individuals.

This TCR was recovered from a human donor in good health. The sequenced sample consisted of CD4+ T cells from PBMCs. The rearrangement joins TRBV3-1 to TRBJ1-4; D call uncertain. The CDR3 DNA sequence: TGTGCCAGCAGCCAAGTGTGGGGTAAAAAACTGTTTTTT. Amino acid sequence: CASSQVWGKKLFF.